This TCR beta chain is drawn from a study of long-term antiretroviral therapy in people with HIV. On the study more broadly: Collection dates of the earliest samples fall about a decade before the 2015 immediate-ART recommendation.

This clone was seen a single time. Its antigen remains unknown. The authors ran the immunoSEQ assay, v3.0, at survey level. TCRdb keeps only in-frame clones here, not all; method: immunoSEQ multiplex PCR. The sample consists of 20,000 to 25,000 clones, about 86% of them appearing once. This CDR3 contains 11 residues. The V end was cut by 8 bases, the J end by 5 bases, with 9 bases between. Germline loops: CDR1 SGHTA, CDR2 FQGNSA. Regarding the study as a whole: Comparison with controls showed narrower CDR3 length ranges in HIV repertoires. Dominance of pre-ART expanded clones persisted, fluctuating and often declining after ART. The study found that diversity rose after ART but stayed below transplant donor controls.

Specimen: unsorted PBMCs, collected 1.3 years after starting antiretroviral therapy. The gene calls are TRBV7-2 and TRBJ2-5; D remains unclear. This TCR was recovered from a man aged 60 to 75 with HIV. CDR3 in amino acids: CASAMGETQYF. DNA for the CDR3: TGTGCCAGCGCTATGGGGGAGACCCAGTACTTC. The whole variable domain, remainder taken from reference TRBV7-2 and TRBJ2-5, is GAGVSQSPSNKVTEKGKDVELRCDPISGHTALYWYRQSLGQGLEFLIYFQGNSAPDKSGLPSDRFSAERTGGSVSTLTIQRTQQEDSAVYLCASAMGETQYFGPGTRLLVL.